The T cell receptor (beta chain) described here comes from a study of T cells in Graves' hyperthyroidism and ophthalmopathy. The germline V gene encodes CDR1 SEHNR and CDR2 FQNEAQ (reference sequence). The ends were cut back, 1 base at V and 7 bases at J, with 6 bases in the middle. CDR3 length equals 12 residues. Researchers amplified the TCR beta CDR3 regions from RNA transcripts. First-round RT-PCR targeting the TCR CDR3 was performed with the HTBI primer set. In TCRdb, the multiplex PCR reads were re-called with MiXCR into one record per CDR3 protein. The table has 610,000 or so distinct CDR3 sequences, just over 45% seen once. Study-level findings and limits: Peripheral blood also featured most of the thyroid clonotypes expanded above 0.001.

This clonotype was seen only a few times. No antigen is known for it. Sequenced material: peripheral blood or thyroid tissue (not recorded which). The TCR sequence derives from a woman aged 18-30 years with Graves' hyperthyroidism. This rearrangement joins TRBV7-9 to TRBJ2-3; no definite D call. CDR3 in DNA: TGTGCCAGCAGCTTAGAGGTCTATACGCAGTATTTT. Protein sequence: CASSLEVYTQYF.